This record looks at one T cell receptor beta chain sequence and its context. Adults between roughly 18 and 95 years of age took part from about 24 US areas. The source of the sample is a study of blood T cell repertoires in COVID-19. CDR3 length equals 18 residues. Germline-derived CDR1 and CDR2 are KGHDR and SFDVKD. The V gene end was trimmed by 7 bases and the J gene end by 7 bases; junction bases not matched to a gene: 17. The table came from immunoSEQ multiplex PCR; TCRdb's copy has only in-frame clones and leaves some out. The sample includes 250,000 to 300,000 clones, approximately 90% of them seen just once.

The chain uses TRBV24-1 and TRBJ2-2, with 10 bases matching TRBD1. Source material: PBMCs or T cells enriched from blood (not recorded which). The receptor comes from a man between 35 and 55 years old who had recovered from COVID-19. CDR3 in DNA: TGTGCCACCAGCACAACCGTGCGGGACAGGGGTCCAATCGGGGAGCTGTTTTTT. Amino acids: CATSTTVRDRGPIGELFF.